This TCR beta chain was captured by sequencing in a study of blood T cell repertoires in COVID-19. Whole-study context: T cells, B-cell-depleted T cells, or PBMCs supplied cDNA or gDNA.

Assignments of participants to cohorts depended upon their own reported clinical history. Recovery among Cohort 3 donors was established by two negative PCRs, clearance, or symptom resolution. Per the original methods: Estimated nucleated cell counts came from reference gene primer amplification. Assay used: immunoSEQ multiplex PCR; TCRdb lists only in-frame clones, some missing. The V and J calls and clone size are taken from that table; D and trimming were inferred from the DNA. The sample carries under 300,000 clones, under 90% recorded once. The germline CDR1 and CDR2 sequences are KGHSH and LQKENI. With 3 bases removed from V and 10 bases from J, the gap between germline ends came to 19 bases. This CDR3 contains 15 residues.

The TCR was taken from a woman in her sixties or seventies who had recovered from COVID-19. The specimen sequenced was PBMCs or T cells enriched from blood (not recorded which). The chain has TRBV18 and TRBJ2-1, with D possibly being TRBD2 (7 bases). In DNA, the CDR3 is TGTGCCAGCTCACCGGGACACGGAAGGGAGGGAGAGCAGTTCTTC. Amino acid sequence: CASSPGHGREGEQFF.